The clone carrying this T cell receptor beta chain was observed at least ten times. The antigen remains undetermined. From genomic DNA, two-round multiplex PCR was used to amplify TCR beta CDR3. First-round PCR, the initial amplification, used primers specific to each TRBV and TRBJ gene. TCRdb fed the multiplex PCR reads into MiXCR, producing one record per CDR3 protein. This table has about 27,000 distinct CDR3 sequences, 35% to 55% appearing once. The V and J ends lost 6 bases and 1 base respectively, with 14 bases between them. The CDR3 contains 15 residues. This entry comes from a study of prognosis after radiotherapy for stage I lung cancer. In the study overall: No patient had concurrent therapy with stereotactic body radiotherapy.

Each of two time points yielded roughly 6 milliliters of peripheral venous blood. Broader study findings: Clone counts measured for unique TCRs fell after stereotactic body radiation therapy, median 10,088 versus 6,861. Whether the expanded TCR clones were tumor-specific was not determined.

The receptor was derived from a donor at least 50 years old with non-small cell lung cancer. The sample consisted of PBMCs, taken before or after stereotactic body radiation therapy (not recorded which). The chain carries TRBV12-3 or TRBV12-4 and TRBJ2-3; D ambiguous. For the CDR3, the DNA is TGTGCCAGCAGCCCCCAGTGGGGTGGCACAGATACGCAGTATTTT. It codes for CASSPQWGGTDTQYF.